The subject of this entry is one T cell receptor (beta chain). Its antigen is undetermined. This sample is part of a study of CD8 T cells in ankylosing spondylitis. Study conclusions and caveats: There were earlier reports of some motif variants in reactive arthritis synovial fluid and blood. Disease-linked clones displayed a CD8+ phenotype and appeared relatively rarely in peripheral blood.

The CDR3 is 15 residues long. Trimming stripped 4 bases from V and 7 bases from J, with 14 bases between. TCRdb analysed the 5' RACE reads with MiXCR anew, one entry per CDR3 protein. The sample has 300,000 to 350,000 distinct CDR3 sequences, around 20% seen once. The chain combines TRBV12-3 or TRBV12-4 with TRBJ1-6, with D possibly TRBD1 on 5 matching bases. This receptor was taken from a female donor with ankylosing spondylitis or in good health (not recorded which). Sequenced input: blood, either unsorted or a sorted T cell fraction (not recorded which). CDR3 loop: CASSWDPLRNSPLHF. The CDR3 nucleotides are TGTGCCAGCAGTTGGGACCCCTTGAGGAATTCACCCCTCCACTTT.